This T cell receptor beta chain was sequenced in a study of T cells in Graves' hyperthyroidism and ophthalmopathy. Points on this clonotype: Its cognate antigen is unknown. One junction end does not reproduce the germline sequence, and a read error may be involved.

The CDR3 is 15 residues long. Germline loops: CDR1 SGDLS, CDR2 YYNGEE. RNA transcripts served as the template for amplifying TCR beta CDR3 regions. The HTBI primer set served for first-round RT-PCR of the TCR CDR3. TCRdb processed the multiplex PCR reads anew with MiXCR; each CDR3 protein has one entry. The data contain approximately 430,000 distinct CDR3 sequences, 15% to 18% of them singletons. Subjects aged 18 to 65 presented with newly diagnosed hyperthyroidism of less than 2 months' duration. Fresh peripheral blood, roughly 10 ml, was the source of the PBMCs. Whole-study findings and limits: Blood also held most thyroid clonotypes expanded beyond 0.001.

The sample consisted of blood. The gene calls are TRBV9 and TRBJ2-5, with a weak D call TRBD2 (6 bases). This receptor was identified in a young woman with Graves' hyperthyroidism. The CDR3 DNA reads as TGTGGCAGCAGCGTAGGGTCTAGCGTACAAGAGACCCAGTACTTC. It is translated as CGSSVGSSVQETQYF.